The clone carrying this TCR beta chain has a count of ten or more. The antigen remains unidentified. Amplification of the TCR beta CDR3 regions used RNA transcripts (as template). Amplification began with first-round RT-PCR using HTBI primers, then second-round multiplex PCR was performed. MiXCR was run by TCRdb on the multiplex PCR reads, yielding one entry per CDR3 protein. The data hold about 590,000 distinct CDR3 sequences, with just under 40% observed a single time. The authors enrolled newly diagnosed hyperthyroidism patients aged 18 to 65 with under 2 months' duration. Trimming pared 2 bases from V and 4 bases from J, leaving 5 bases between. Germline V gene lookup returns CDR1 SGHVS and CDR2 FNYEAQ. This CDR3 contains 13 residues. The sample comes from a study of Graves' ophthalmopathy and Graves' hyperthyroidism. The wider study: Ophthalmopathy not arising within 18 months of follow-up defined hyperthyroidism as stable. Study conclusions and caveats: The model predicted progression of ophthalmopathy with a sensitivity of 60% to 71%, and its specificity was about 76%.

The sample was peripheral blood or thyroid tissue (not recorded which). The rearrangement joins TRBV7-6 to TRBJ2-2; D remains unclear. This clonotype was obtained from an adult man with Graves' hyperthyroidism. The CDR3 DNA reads TGTGCCAGCAGCTTATTGGTCACCGGGGAGCTGTTTTTT. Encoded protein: CASSLLVTGELFF.